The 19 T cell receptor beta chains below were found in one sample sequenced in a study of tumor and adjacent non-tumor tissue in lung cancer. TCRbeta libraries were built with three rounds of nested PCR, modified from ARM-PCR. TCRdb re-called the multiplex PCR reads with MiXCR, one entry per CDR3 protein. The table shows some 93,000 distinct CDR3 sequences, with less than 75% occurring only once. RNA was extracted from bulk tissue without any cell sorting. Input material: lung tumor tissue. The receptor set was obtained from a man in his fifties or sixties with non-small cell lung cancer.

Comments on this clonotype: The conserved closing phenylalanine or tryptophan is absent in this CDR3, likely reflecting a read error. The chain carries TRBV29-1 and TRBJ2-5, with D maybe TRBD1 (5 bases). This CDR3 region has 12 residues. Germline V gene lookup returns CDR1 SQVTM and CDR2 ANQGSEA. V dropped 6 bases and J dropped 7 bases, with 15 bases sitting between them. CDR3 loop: CSVGLAEATQYI. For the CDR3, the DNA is TGCAGCGTGGGGCTTGCCGAGGCGACCCAGTACATC.

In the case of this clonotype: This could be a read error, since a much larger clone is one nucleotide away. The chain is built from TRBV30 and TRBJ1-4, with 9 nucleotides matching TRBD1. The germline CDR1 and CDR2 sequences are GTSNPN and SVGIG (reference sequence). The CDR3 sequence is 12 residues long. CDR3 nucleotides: TGTACCTGGAGTCCGGGCGGGACAGGGCGGCTTTTT. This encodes CTWSPGGTGRLF.

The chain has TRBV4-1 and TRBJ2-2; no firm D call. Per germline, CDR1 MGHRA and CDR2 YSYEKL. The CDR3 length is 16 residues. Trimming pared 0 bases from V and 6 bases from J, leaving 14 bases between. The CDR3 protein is CASSQERVMAAGELFF. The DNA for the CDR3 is TGCGCCAGCAGCCAAGAACGCGTCATGGCGGCCGGGGAGCTGTTTTTT.

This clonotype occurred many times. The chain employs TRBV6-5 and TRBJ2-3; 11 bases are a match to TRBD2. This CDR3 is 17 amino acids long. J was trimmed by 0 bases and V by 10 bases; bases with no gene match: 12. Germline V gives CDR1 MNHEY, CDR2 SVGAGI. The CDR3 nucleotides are TGTGCCACCGCTGGGACTAGCGGTAGTAGTAGCACAGATACGCAGTATTTT. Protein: CATAGTSGSSSTDTQYF.

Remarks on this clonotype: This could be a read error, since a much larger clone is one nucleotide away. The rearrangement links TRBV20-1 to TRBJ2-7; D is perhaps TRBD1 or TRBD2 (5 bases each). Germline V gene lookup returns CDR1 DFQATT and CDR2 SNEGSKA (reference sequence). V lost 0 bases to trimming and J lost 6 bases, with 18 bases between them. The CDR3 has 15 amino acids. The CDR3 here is CSARDLVQTRGEQYF. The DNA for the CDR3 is TGCAGTGCTAGAGATCTCGTTCAAACGAGGGGCGAGCAGTACTTC.

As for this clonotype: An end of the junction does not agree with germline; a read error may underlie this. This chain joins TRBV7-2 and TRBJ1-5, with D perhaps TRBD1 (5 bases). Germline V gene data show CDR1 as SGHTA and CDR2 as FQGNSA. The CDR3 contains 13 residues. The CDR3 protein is CVSSLGKGWPQHF. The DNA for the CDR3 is TGTGTCAGCAGCTTAGGAAAGGGGTGGCCCCAGCATTTT.

CDR3 protein: CASRFETSGSTDTHYF. DNA of the CDR3: TGTGCCAGCAGATTTGAGACTAGCGGGAGCACAGATACCCATTATTTT. The gene calls are TRBV7-8 and TRBJ2-3; TRBD2 matches at 12 bases. This CDR3 spans 16 amino acids. Germline V gene lookup returns CDR1 SGHVS and CDR2 FQNEAQ. Trimming at V came to 6 bases and at J to 15 bases, leaving 19 bases not matched to a gene.

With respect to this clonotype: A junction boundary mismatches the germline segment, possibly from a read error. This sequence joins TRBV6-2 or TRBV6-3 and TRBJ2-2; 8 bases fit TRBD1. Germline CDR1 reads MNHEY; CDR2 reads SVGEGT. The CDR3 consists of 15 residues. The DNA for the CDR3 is TGTGCTAGCAAAACCGGGACAGGAAACACCGGGGAGCTGTTTTTT. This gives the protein CASKTGTGNTGELFF.

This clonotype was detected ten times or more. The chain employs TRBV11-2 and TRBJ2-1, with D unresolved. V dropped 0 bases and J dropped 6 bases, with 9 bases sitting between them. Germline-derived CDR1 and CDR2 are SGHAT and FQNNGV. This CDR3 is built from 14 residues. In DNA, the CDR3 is TGTGCCAGCAGCTTAGACGGGTCCCGCAATGAGCAGTTCTTC. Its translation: CASSLDGSRNEQFF.

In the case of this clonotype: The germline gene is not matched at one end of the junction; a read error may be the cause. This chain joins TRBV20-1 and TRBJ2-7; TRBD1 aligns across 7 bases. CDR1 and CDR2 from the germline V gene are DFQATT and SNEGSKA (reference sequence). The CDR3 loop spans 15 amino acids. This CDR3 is CSVEDWTGRAYEHYF. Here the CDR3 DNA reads TGCAGCGTAGAAGATTGGACAGGAAGGGCCTACGAGCACTACTTC.

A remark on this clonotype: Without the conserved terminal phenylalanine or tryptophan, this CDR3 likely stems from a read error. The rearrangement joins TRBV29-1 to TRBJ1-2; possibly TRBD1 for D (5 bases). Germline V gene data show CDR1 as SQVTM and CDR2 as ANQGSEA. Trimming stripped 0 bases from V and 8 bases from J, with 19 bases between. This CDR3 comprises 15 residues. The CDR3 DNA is TGCAGCGTTGAAGATCGGGGCAGCCGCTTCTACGGCTACACCCTC. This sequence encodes CSVEDRGSRFYGYTL.

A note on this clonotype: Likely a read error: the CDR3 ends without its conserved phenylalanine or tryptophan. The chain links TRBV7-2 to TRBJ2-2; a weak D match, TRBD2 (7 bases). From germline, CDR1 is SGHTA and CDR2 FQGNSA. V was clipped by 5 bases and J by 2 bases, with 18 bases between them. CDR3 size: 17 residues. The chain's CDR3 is CASSGRRGGLNTGELFL. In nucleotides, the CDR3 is TGTGCCAGCAGCGGCCGGAGGGGGGGGCTTAACACCGGGGAGCTGTTTTTG.

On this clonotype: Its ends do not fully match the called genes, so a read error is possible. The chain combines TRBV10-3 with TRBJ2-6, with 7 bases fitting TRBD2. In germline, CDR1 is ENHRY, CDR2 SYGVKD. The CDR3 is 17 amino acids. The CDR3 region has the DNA TGTGCCATCAGTGAGTCTAAGGGAGGGACCGGGGCCAACATCCTGACTTTC. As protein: CAISESKGGTGANILTF.

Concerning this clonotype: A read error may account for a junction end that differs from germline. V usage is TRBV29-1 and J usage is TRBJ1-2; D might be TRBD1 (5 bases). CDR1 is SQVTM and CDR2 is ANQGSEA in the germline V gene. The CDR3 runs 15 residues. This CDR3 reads CSVEDRGSRLYDYTF. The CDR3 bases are TGCAGCGTTGAAGATCGGGGCAGCCGCCTCTATGACTACACCTTC.

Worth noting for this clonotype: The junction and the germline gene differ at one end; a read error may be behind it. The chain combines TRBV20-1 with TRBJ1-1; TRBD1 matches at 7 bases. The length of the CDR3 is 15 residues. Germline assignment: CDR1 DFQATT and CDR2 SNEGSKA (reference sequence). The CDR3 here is CSDRPGQHTNTEAFF. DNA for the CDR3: TGCAGTGATAGACCGGGACAGCATACGAACACTGAAGCTTTCTTT.

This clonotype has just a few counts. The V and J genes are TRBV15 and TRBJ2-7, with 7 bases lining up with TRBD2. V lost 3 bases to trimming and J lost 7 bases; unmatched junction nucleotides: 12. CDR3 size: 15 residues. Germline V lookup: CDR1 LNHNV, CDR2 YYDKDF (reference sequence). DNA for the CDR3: TGTGCCACCAGCAGTAATAATGACCCAGCGGGGGAGCAGTACTTC. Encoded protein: CATSSNNDPAGEQYF. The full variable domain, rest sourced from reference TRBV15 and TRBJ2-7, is DAMVIQNPRYQVTQFGKPVTLSCSQTLNHNVMYWYQQKSSQAPKLLFHYYDKDFNNEADTPDNFQSRRPNTSFCFLDIRSPGLGDTAMYLCATSSNNDPAGEQYFGPGTRLTVT.

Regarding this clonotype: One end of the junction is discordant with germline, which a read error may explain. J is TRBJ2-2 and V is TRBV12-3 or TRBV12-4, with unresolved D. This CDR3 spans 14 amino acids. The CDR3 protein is CASSYRPNTRELFF. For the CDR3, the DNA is TGTGCCAGCAGTTACCGACCGAACACCAGGGAGCTGTTTTTT.

CDR3 in amino acids: CASSYPRTGDRRRTRAFF. CDR3 nucleotide sequence: TGTGCCAGCAGTTACCCCCGGACAGGGGACAGACGGCGCACCCGAGCTTTCTTT. The rearrangement uses TRBV6-2 or TRBV6-3 and TRBJ1-1, with 9 bases fitting TRBD1. The ends lost 2 bases at V and 10 bases at J; junction bases unmatched: 20. Per germline, CDR1 MNHEY and CDR2 SVGEGT. This CDR3 comprises 18 residues.

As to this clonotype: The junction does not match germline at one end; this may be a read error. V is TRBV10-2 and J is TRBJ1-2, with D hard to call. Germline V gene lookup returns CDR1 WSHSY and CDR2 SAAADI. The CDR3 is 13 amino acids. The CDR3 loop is CANSGSSWRQANF. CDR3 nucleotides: TGTGCCAACAGTGGGTCGAGCTGGAGGCAGGCCAACTTC.